This T cell receptor (beta chain) was observed in a study of cytomegalovirus exposure and HLA in healthy donors. Study outcomes and limitations: The study found most TCR sequences rare, yet found some public TCRs in many donors. Later examination showed HLA-associated TCR beta chains had greater clonal expansion than equally common others. Most subjects' HLA-A and HLA-B alleles were reportedly predicted from TCR beta sequences.

The PCR ran on 60 Vbeta and 13 Jbeta primers. Here immunoSEQ multiplex PCR was the method, and the copy in TCRdb shows in-frame clones only, minus some. Of about 110,000 clones listed, 65% to 85% are singletons. This clone was picked up one time. No antigen is known for it. The length of the CDR3 is 15 residues. Germline assignment: CDR1 MNHNS and CDR2 SASEGT. The V gene end was trimmed by 3 bases and the J gene end by 6 bases; junction bases not matched to a gene: 6. The chain carries TRBV6-1 and TRBJ2-1, with 9 bases matching TRBD2. Sequencing was performed on PBMCs. This TCR came from a man under 40 in good health and CMV-seropositive. The CDR3, as DNA: TGTGCCAGCAGTGAGAGCGGCGGGGGGGCCAATGAGCAGTTCTTC. Translation gives CASSESGGGANEQFF.